This TCR beta chain was observed in a study of cytomegalovirus exposure and HLA in healthy donors. Overall study: Approximately 85 million unique TCRs from HLA-typed donors were held in an early data release. The study's findings and limits: Researchers had no immune exposure information except CMV serostatus available.

The PCR contained 60 Vbeta and 13 Jbeta primers. Methods used by the authors: Unique TCR beta chains numbered about 80 million in a later analysis, with around 10 million shared. Profiled with immunoSEQ multiplex PCR; TCRdb holds only in-frame clones, not every one. V, J and clone size derive from that table, while D and trimming were established from the DNA sequence. The data hold over 70,000 clones, with 80% observed a single time. On this clone: Its target is unknown.

V lost 5 bases to trimming and J lost 0 bases; unmatched junction nucleotides: 1. CDR3 size: 15 residues. Per germline, CDR1 LNHDA and CDR2 SQIVND (reference sequence). The source of this sequence is a man over 45 in good health and CMV-seropositive. V is TRBV19 and J is TRBJ2-1, with 10 bases identical to TRBD2. The sample comprised PBMCs. DNA of the CDR3: TGTGCCAGTAGTCCTAGCGGGAGCTCCTACAATGAGCAGTTCTTC. Protein product: CASSPSGSSYNEQFF. The whole variable domain, filled in from reference TRBV19 and TRBJ2-1, reads DGGITQSPKYLFRKEGQNVTLSCEQNLNHDAMYWYRQDPGQGLRLIYYSQIVNDFQKGDIAEGYSVSREKKESFPLTVTSAQKNPTAFYLCASSPSGSSYNEQFFGPGTRLTVL.